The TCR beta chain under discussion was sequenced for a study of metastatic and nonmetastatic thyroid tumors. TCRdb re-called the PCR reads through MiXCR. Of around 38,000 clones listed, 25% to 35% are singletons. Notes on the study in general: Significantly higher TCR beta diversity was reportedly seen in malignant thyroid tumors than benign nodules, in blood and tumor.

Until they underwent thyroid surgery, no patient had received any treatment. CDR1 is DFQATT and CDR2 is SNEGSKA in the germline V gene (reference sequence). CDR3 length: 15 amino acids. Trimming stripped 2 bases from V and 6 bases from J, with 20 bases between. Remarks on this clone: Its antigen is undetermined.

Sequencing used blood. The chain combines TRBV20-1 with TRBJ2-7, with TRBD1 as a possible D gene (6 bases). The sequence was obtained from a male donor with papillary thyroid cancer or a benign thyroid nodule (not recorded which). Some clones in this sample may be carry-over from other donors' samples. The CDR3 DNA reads TGCAGTGCTAGAACCCCTAGTGGGACATGGGGCGAGCAGTACTTC. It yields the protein CSARTPSGTWGEQYF.